These 18 T cell receptor beta chains were all obtained from the same sample, sequenced in a study of T cells in women clearing cervical HPV infection. Sequencing used immunoSEQ multiplex PCR; TCRdb keeps in-frame clones, though not all of them. The sample shows around 35,000 clones, and more than 1.2% sits with its ten largest clones. Sequenced sample: blood buffy coat. All receptors derive from a woman aged 18 to 75 with a cervical HPV16 infection that either progressed to CIN3+ or cleared (not recorded which).

With regard to this clone: The read gets to within 3 residues of the CDR3 end, and the germline J gene fills in the rest. The V gene is TRBV30, the J gene TRBJ1-1, with D unresolved. V was trimmed by 3 bases and J by 2 bases, leaving 4 bases between them. Germline assignment: CDR1 GTSNPN and CDR2 SVGIG (reference sequence). The CDR3 contains 11 residues. The CDR3 protein is CAWRSNTEAFF. Incomplete CDR3 DNA: TGTGCCTGGAGGTCAAACACTGAA.

Of note for this clone: Read coverage stops 3 residues before the CDR3 terminus; the germline J gene supplies the remainder. V and J are TRBV20-1 and TRBJ1-4; TRBD1 is a possible D gene (5 bases). The ends were cut back, 0 bases at V and 6 bases at J, with 17 bases in the middle. CDR3 length equals 16 residues. Germline V CDR1 and CDR2: DFQATT, SNEGSKA (reference sequence). CDR3: CSARDLGAGYYEKLFF. The CDR3 DNA, read in part, is TGCAGTGCTAGAGATCTTGGGGCAGGGTATTATGAAAAA.

Of note for this clone: The read is 3 residues too short to cover the CDR3 end, so that end is filled in from the germline J gene. J is TRBJ2-3 and V is TRBV6-4, with TRBD2 matching 12 bases. Germline V CDR1 and CDR2: MRHNA, SNTAGT. The length of the CDR3 is 16 residues. The trim removed 5 bases at V and 6 bases at J, leaving 9 bases unmatched. Partial CDR3 DNA: TGTGCCAGCAGTCTGACTAGCGGGGGACCCTGGGATACG. It specifies CASSLTSGGPWDT. The entire CDR3 protein reads CASSLTSGGPWDTQYF.

Details on this clone: One end of the junction varies from germline; a read error may be responsible. Read coverage stops 3 residues before the CDR3 terminus; the germline J gene supplies the remainder. The rearrangement uses TRBV19 and TRBJ1-4; D remains ambiguous. The germline gives CDR1 LNHDA, CDR2 SQIVND (reference sequence). This CDR3 contains 13 residues. The DNA read from the CDR3 is TGTACCAGTAGTGGAGTTCGCGGGGAAAAA. Its translation is CTSSGVRGEK. The entire CDR3 protein reads CTSSGVRGEKLFF.

As concerns this clone: The read finishes 3 residues shy of the CDR3 end, and the germline J gene is used to complete it. Other DNA sequences from this sample encode an identical CDR3 as well. This chain joins TRBV7-3 and TRBJ2-7; TRBD2 might be the D (6 bases). CDR3 length: 13 residues. Germline-derived CDR1 and CDR2 are SGHTA and FQGTGA. The germline V and J ends were trimmed by 5 bases and 4 bases, with 12 bases remaining between them. The sequenced part of the CDR3 DNA is TGTGCCAGCAGCCAAAGCGGAGGGTACGAG. Translated: CASSQSGGYE. In full, the CDR3 reads CASSQSGGYEQYF.

Turning to this clone: The read halts 3 residues ahead of the CDR3 end, with the missing end drawn from the germline J gene. The chain uses TRBV2 and TRBJ2-2, with 7 nucleotides matching TRBD1. Germline values: CDR1 SNHLY, CDR2 FYNNEI. CDR3 length equals 15 residues. The sequenced part of the CDR3 DNA is TGTGCCAGCAGCGGCGGACAGGAACCTAATGAAAAG. Residues: CASSGGQEPNEK. Given in full, the CDR3 is CASSGGQEPNEKLFF.

With regard to this clone: The read terminates 3 residues ahead of where the CDR3 ends, so the germline J gene completes it. The genes are TRBV7-9 and TRBJ2-3; 9 bases align to TRBD2. The CDR3 extends over 15 amino acids. V lost 1 base and J lost 3; bases outside the gene matches: 2. Germline V gene sequence: CDR1 SEHNR, CDR2 FQNEAQ (reference sequence). CDR3 protein: CASSLGLAGTDTQYF. Partial CDR3 DNA: TGTGCCAGCAGCTTAGGGCTAGCGGGAACAGATACG. Based on the CDR3 plus reference TRBV7-9 and TRBJ2-3, the full variable domain is DTGVSQNPRHKITKRGQNVTFRCDPISEHNRLYWYRQTLGQGPEFLTYFQNEAQLEKSRLLSDRFSAERPKGSFSTLEIQRTEQGDSAMYLCASSLGLAGTDTQYFGPGTRLTVL.

With regard to this clone: The CDR3 extends 3 residues past the end of the read, so its final part is completed from the germline J gene. The rearrangement uses TRBV7-2 and TRBJ2-7, with 8 bases fitting TRBD2. Germline V gene data show CDR1 as SGHTA and CDR2 as FQGNSA. Losses at the gene ends were 3 bases for V and 2 bases for J; bases not matched to a gene: 3. The CDR3 is made up of 14 amino acids. CDR3 sequence: CASSFSGAAYEQYF. The CDR3 DNA, read in part, is TGTGCCAGCAGCTTTAGCGGGGCCGCCTACGAG.

To note about this clone: The read terminates 3 residues ahead of where the CDR3 ends, so the germline J gene completes it. V and J are TRBV6-1 and TRBJ2-3; no reliable D call. This CDR3 has 13 amino acids. Germline values: CDR1 MNHNS, CDR2 SASEGT. V dropped 4 bases and J dropped 0 bases, with 5 bases sitting between them. Incomplete CDR3 DNA: TGTGCCAGCAGTGTCGGGAGCACAGATACG. This codes for CASSVGSTDT. The full CDR3 reads CASSVGSTDTQYF.

Remarks on this clone: Read data end 3 residues before the CDR3 end; the end is taken from the germline J gene. The chain employs TRBV29-1 and TRBJ2-7; 9 nucleotides match TRBD1. Germline values: CDR1 SQVTM, CDR2 ANQGSEA. The CDR3 covers 12 residues. Trimming took 6 bases from V and 5 from J; bases not matched to a gene: 5. CDR3 protein: CSVGTGRNEQYF. Partial CDR3 DNA: TGCAGCGTGGGGACAGGGCGGAACGAG.

In the case of this clone: Read coverage stops 3 residues before the CDR3 terminus; the germline J gene supplies the remainder. The rearrangement uses TRBV7-2 and TRBJ2-7; 7 nucleotides line up with TRBD1. The CDR3 is made up of 16 amino acids. Trimming at V came to 0 bases and at J to 2 bases, leaving 7 bases not matched to a gene. Germline CDR1 and CDR2: SGHTA and FQGNSA. The CDR3 protein is CASSLAAQGNAYEQYF. CDR3 bases read: TGTGCCAGCAGCTTAGCGGCACAGGGGAATGCCTACGAG.

A remark on this clone: The read falls 3 residues short of the CDR3 end, and the missing part is taken from the germline J gene. The gene calls are TRBV18 and TRBJ1-1; 7 positions agree with TRBD1. Germline CDR1 is KGHSH and CDR2 is LQKENI. The V and J ends lost 2 bases and 1 base, in that order; junction bases with no gene match: 7. The CDR3 length is 16 residues. The CDR3: CASSPYWDSGNTEAFF. CDR3 DNA, as far as it was read: TGTGCCAGCTCACCATATTGGGACAGCGGGAACACTGAA.

The CDR3 here is CSARRPDGQGYEQYF. CDR3 bases read: TGCAGTGCTAGAAGGCCGGACGGGCAGGGCTACGAG. The genes are TRBV20-1 and TRBJ2-7, with TRBD1 as a possible D gene (5 bases). The read finishes 3 residues shy of the CDR3 end, and the germline J gene is used to complete it. The CDR3 runs to 15 residues. Germline-derived CDR1 and CDR2 are DFQATT and SNEGSKA (reference sequence). Trimming removed 2 bases at V and 3 bases at J, with 17 bases between.

As regards this clone: The CDR3 is cut off 3 residues early in the read; its end comes from the germline J gene. The chain recombines TRBV7-3 with TRBJ2-3, with a weak D call TRBD2 (6 bases). CDR1 is SGHTA, CDR2 FQGTGA, per germline. The CDR3 is 13 amino acids. Trimming left V 4 bases short and J 8 bases short, with 13 bases between. This CDR3 is CASSSNGLPTQYF. CDR3 DNA, as far as it was read: TGTGCCAGCAGCTCGAATGGACTACCTACG.

As to this clone: Read coverage stops 3 residues before the CDR3 terminus; the germline J gene supplies the remainder. The chain is built from TRBV20-1 and TRBJ2-5; 8 positions agree with TRBD1. Germline trimming cut 5 bases from V and 5 bases from J; bases unmatched to any gene: 13. This CDR3 contains 15 residues. Germline V CDR1 and CDR2: DFQATT, SNEGSKA (reference sequence). Here the CDR3 reads CSAPPGGGKGETQYF. CDR3 DNA, as far as it was read: TGCAGTGCTCCCCCAGGGGGCGGGAAGGGTGAGACC.

Concerning this clone itself: The read terminates 3 residues ahead of where the CDR3 ends, so the germline J gene completes it. V and J are TRBV20-1 and TRBJ2-7; no clear D. This CDR3 comprises 11 residues. The V gene's germline CDR1 is DFQATT and CDR2 SNEGSKA (reference sequence). V was clipped by 3 bases and J by 6 bases, with 9 bases between them. CDR3 sequence reads: CSASGLVEQYF. The sequenced CDR3 bases are TGCAGTGCTAGTGGTTTAGTCGAG.

For this clone: From the germline J gene comes the end of the CDR3, since the read stops 3 residues before it. This chain links TRBV6-4 with TRBJ1-1; TRBD1 is a possible D gene (6 bases). This CDR3 contains 12 residues. The germline V gene has CDR1 MRHNA and CDR2 SNTAGT. Here the CDR3 reads CASGRTVSQAFF. CDR3 bases read: TGTGCCAGCGGAAGGACAGTATCGCAA.

A remark on this clone: The DNA ends 3 residues before the CDR3 does, and the rest of the CDR3 is filled in from the germline J gene. This specimen includes other DNA sequences encoding the same CDR3. The chain carries TRBV5-1 and TRBJ2-2; TRBD2 is a possible D gene (5 bases). Germline V gene data show CDR1 as SGHRS and CDR2 as YFSETQ. CDR3 size: 13 residues. V lost 5 bases and J lost 1, with 6 bases in between. The CDR3 DNA, read in part, is TGCGCCAGCAGAGAGGGGAACACCGGGGAG. It codes for CASREGNTGE. The whole CDR3 protein is CASREGNTGELFF.